This T cell receptor (beta chain) was recorded in a study of blood T cell repertoires in COVID-19. On the study more broadly: Acute-phase and convalescent COVID-19 samples originated in the United States, Italy and Spain. In each case, the material was cDNA or gDNA derived from T cells, B-cell-depleted T cells, or PBMCs.

J gave up 5 bases and V 1 base, and 2 bases lay outside the gene matches. CDR3 length: 13 residues. Germline assignment: CDR1 PRHDT and CDR2 FYEKMQ (reference sequence). Methods used by the authors: Amplification with reference gene primers provided the estimates of nucleated cell counts. Only in-frame clones appear in the TCRdb table, and some are missing; sequencing was by immunoSEQ multiplex PCR. Clone size and the V and J calls come from that table; the DNA yielded D and trimming. This table holds around 250,000 clones, roughly 90% found once. Only one count was recorded for this clone. The TCR was taken from a woman between 40 and 50 years old who had recovered from COVID-19. V is TRBV13 and J is TRBJ2-7; 7 nucleotides line up with TRBD2. Sequences were obtained from peripheral blood. The CDR3 reads CASSLDGRHEQYF. CDR3 nucleotides: TGTGCCAGCAGCTTAGACGGGAGGCACGAGCAGTACTTC. The complete variable domain, with remaining parts taken from reference TRBV13 and TRBJ2-7, reads AAGVIQSPRHLIKEKRETATLKCYPIPRHDTVYWYQQGPGQDPQFLISFYEKMQSDKGSIPDRFSAQQFSDYHSELNMSSLELGDSALYFCASSLDGRHEQYFGPGTRLTVT.